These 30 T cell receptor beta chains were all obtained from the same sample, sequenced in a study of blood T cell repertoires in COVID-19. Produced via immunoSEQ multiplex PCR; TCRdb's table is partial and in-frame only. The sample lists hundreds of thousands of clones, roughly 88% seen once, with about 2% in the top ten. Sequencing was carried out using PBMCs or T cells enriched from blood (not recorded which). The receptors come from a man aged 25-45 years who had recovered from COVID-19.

The CDR3 spells CATSRGRQWGDNQPQHF. As DNA, the CDR3 is TGTGCCACCAGCAGAGGTAGGCAATGGGGGGACAATCAGCCCCAGCATTTT. The J gene is TRBJ1-5, the V gene TRBV15, with D tentatively TRBD1 (5 bases). Germline assignment: CDR1 LNHNV and CDR2 YYDKDF (reference sequence). V dropped 1 base and J dropped 3 bases, with 16 bases sitting between them. The CDR3 extends over 17 amino acids.

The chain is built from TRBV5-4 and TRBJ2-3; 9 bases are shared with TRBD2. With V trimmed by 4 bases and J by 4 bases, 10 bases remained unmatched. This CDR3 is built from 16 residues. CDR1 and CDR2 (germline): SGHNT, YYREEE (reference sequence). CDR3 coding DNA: TGTGCCAGCAGCCCACCGCCGGGACTAGCCCCAGATACGCAGTATTTT. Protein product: CASSPPPGLAPDTQYF.

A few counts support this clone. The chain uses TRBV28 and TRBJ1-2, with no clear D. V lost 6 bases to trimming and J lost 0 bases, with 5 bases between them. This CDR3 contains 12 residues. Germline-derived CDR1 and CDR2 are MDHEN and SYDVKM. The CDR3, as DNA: TGTGCCAGCAGCCTCCCTAACTATGGCTACACCTTC. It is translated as CASSLPNYGYTF.

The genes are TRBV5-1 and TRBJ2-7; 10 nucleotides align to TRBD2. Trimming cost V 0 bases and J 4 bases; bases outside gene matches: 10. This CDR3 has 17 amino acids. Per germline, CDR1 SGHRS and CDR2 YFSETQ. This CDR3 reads CASSLGASGGASYEQYF. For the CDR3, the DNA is TGCGCCAGCAGCTTGGGCGCCAGCGGGGGGGCTTCGTACGAGCAGTACTTC.

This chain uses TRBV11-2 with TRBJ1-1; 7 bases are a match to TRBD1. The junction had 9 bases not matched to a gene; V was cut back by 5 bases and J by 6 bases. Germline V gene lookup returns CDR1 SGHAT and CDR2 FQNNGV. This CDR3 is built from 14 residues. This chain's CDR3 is CASSAYRDSAEAFF. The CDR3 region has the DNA TGTGCCAGCAGCGCATACAGGGACAGCGCTGAAGCTTTCTTT.

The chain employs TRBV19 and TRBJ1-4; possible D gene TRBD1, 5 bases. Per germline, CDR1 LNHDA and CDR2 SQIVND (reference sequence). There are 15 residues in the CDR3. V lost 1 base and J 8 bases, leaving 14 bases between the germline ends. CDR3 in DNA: TGTGCCAGTAGTATAGGGCGCAGGGTTAAAGAAAAACTGTTTTTT. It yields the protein CASSIGRRVKEKLFF.

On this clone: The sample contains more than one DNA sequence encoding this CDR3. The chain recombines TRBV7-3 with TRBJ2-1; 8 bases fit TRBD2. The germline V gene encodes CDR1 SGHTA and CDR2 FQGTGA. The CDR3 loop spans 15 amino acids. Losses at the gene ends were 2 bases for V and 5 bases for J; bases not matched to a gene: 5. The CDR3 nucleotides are TGTGCCAGCAGCTTAGGGCTAGCGGGTAACAATGAGCAGTTCTTC. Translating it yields CASSLGLAGNNEQFF.

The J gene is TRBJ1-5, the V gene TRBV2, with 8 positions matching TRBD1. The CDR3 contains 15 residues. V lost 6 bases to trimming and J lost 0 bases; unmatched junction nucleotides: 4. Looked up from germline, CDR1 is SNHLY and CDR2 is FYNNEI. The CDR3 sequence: CASRLDRGSNQPQHF. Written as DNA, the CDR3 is TGTGCCAGCAGACTAGACAGGGGTAGCAATCAGCCCCAGCATTTT.

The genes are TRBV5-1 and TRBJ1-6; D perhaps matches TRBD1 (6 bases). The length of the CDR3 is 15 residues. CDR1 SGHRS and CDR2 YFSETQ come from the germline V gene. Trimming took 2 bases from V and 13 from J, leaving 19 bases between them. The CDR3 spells CASSFGYRDVSPLHF. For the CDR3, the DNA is TGCGCCAGCAGCTTTGGTTACAGGGACGTTTCTCCCCTCCACTTT.

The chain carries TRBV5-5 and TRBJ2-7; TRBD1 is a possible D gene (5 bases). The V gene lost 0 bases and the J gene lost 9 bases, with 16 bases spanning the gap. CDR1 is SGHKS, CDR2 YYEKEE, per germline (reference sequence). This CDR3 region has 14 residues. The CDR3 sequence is CASSLGPVGQGQYF. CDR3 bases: TGTGCCAGCAGCTTGGGTCCAGTGGGTCAGGGGCAGTACTTC.

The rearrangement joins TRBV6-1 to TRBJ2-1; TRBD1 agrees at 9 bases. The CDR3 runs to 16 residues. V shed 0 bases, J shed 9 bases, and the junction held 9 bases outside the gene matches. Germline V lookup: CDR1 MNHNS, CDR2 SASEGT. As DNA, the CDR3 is TGTGCCAGCAGTGAAGCGAGAGGGGACAGGGTGACTGAGCAGTTCTTC. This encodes CASSEARGDRVTEQFF.

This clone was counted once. The CDR3 here is CASSQDLEGYSPLHF. The CDR3 nucleotides read TGCGCCAGCAGCCAAGATCTTGAGGGTTATTCACCCCTCCACTTT. The chain couples TRBV4-3 to TRBJ1-6; D not resolved. V gave up 0 bases and J gave up 8 bases, with 11 bases separating them. Per germline, CDR1 LGHNA and CDR2 YSLEER. The length of the CDR3 is 15 residues.

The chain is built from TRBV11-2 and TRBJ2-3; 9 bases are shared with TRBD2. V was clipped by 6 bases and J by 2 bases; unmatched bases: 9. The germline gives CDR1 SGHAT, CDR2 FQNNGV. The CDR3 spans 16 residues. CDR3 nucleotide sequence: TGTGCCAGCAGACGGACTAGCGCGGTCATCACAGATACGCAGTATTTT. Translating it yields CASRRTSAVITDTQYF.

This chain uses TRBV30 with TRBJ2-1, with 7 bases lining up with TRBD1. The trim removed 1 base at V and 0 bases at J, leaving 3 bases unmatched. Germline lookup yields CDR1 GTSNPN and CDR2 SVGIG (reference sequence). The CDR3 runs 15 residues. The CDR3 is CAWSAAGGSYNEQFF. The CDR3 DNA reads TGTGCCTGGAGTGCCGCAGGGGGCTCCTACAATGAGCAGTTCTTC.

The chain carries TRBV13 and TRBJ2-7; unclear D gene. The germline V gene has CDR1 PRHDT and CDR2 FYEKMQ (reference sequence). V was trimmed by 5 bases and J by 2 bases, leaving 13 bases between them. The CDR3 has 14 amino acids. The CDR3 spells CASSRLDKPYEQYF. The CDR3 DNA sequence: TGTGCCAGCAGCCGCCTCGACAAGCCCTACGAGCAGTACTTC.

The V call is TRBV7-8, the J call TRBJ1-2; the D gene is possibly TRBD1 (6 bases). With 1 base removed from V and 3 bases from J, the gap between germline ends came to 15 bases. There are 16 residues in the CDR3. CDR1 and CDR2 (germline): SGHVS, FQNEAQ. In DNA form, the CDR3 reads TGTGCCAGCAGCTTAGGGGTCGGGGGGCGCGACTATGGCTACACCTTC. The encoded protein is CASSLGVGGRDYGYTF.

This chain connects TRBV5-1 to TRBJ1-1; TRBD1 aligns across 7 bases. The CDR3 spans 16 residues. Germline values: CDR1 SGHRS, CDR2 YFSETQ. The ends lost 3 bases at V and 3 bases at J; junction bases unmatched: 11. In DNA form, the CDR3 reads TGCGCCAGCAGCTCCCGACAGGGTGGTTTTGACACTGAAGCTTTCTTT. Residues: CASSSRQGGFDTEAFF.

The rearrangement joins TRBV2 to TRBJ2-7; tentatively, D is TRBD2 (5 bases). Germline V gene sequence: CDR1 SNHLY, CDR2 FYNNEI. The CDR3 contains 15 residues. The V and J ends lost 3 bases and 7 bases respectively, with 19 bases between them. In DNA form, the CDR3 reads TGTGCCAGCAGTGATCAGAGTCGGACTCTGGGAGAGCAGTACTTC. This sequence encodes CASSDQSRTLGEQYF.

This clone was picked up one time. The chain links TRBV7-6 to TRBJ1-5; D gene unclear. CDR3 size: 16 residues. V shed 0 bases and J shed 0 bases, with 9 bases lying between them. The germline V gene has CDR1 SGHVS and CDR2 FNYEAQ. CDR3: CASSLASGNSNQPQHF. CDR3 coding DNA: TGTGCCAGCAGCTTAGCGAGCGGGAATAGCAATCAGCCCCAGCATTTT.

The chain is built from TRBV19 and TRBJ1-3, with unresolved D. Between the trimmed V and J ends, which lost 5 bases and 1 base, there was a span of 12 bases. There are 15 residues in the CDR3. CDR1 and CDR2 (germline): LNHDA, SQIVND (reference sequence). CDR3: CASSPSKWSGNTIYF. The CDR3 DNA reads TGTGCCAGTAGTCCCTCTAAGTGGTCTGGAAACACCATATATTTT.

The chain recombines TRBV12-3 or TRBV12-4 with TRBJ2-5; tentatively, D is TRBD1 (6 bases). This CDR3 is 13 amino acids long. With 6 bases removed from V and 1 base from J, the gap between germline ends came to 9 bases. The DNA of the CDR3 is TGTGCCAGCAGGGGACAAGGCCAAGAGACCCAGTACTTC. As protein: CASRGQGQETQYF.

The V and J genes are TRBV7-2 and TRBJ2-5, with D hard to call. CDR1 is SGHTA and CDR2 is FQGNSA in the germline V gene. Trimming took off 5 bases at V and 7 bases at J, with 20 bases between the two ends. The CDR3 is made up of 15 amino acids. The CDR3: CASSPNGPRSGTQYF. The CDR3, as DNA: TGTGCCAGCAGCCCTAACGGTCCTAGGTCTGGGACCCAGTACTTC.

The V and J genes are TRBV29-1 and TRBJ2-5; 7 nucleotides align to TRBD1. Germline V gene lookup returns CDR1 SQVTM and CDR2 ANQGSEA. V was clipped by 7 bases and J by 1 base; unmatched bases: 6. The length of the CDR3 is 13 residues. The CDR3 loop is CSAWTGPQETQYF. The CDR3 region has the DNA TGCAGCGCATGGACAGGCCCCCAAGAGACCCAGTACTTC.

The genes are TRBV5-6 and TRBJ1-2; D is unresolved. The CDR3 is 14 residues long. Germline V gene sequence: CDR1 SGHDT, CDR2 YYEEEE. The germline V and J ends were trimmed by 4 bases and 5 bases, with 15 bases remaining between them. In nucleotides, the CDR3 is TGTGCCAGCAGCCGGGCGGGCAGAGAATATGGCTACACCTTC. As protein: CASSRAGREYGYTF. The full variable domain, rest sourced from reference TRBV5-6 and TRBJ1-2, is DAGVTQSPTHLIKTRGQQVTLRCSPKSGHDTVSWYQQALGQGPQFIFQYYEEEERQRGNFPDRFSGHQFPNYSSELNVNALLLGDSALYLCASSRAGREYGYTFGSGTRLTVV.

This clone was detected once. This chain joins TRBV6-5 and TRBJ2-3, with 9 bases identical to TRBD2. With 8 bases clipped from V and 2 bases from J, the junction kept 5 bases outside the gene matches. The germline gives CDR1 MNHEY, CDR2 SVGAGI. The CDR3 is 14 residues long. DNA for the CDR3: TGTGCCAGCGGGGCGGGGGGGCCCACAGATACGCAGTATTTT. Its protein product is CASGAGGPTDTQYF.

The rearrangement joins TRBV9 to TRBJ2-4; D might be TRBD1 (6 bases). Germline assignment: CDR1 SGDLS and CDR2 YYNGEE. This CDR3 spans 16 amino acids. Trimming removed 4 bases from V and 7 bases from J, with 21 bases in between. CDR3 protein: CASSPRGQGFTNIQYF. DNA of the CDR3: TGTGCCAGCAGCCCACGAGGGCAGGGGTTTACGAACATTCAGTACTTC.

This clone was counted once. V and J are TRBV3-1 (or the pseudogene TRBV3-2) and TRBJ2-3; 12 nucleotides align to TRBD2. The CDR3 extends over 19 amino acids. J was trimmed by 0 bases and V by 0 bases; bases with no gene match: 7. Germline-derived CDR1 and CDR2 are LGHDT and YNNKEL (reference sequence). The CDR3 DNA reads TGTGCCAGCAGCCAAGATTTGGCTAGCGGGGGGGGTAGCACAGATACGCAGTATTTT. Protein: CASSQDLASGGGSTDTQYF.

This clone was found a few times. In DNA form, the CDR3 reads TGTGCCAGCAGTGAAGCTGGGCAGGGAGGGTCCTACGAGCAGTACTTC. The encoded protein is CASSEAGQGGSYEQYF. The chain uses TRBV6-1 and TRBJ2-7, with 7 bases that match TRBD2. The J segment lost 1 base and the V segment lost 0 bases, leaving 6 bases of the junction unmatched. Germline CDR1 is MNHNS and CDR2 is SASEGT. This CDR3 region has 16 residues.

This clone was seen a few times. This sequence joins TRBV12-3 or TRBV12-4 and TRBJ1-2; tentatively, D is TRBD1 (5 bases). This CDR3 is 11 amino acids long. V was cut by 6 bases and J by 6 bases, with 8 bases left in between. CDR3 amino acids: CASSQGHGYTF. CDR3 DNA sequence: TGTGCCAGCAGCCAGGGTCATGGCTACACCTTC.

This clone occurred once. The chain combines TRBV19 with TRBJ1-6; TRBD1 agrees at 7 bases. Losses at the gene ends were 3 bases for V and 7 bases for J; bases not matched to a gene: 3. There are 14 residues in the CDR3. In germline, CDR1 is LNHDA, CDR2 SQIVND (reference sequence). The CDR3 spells CASSMGQINSPLHF. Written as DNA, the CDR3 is TGTGCCAGTAGTATGGGACAGATAAATTCACCCCTCCACTTT.